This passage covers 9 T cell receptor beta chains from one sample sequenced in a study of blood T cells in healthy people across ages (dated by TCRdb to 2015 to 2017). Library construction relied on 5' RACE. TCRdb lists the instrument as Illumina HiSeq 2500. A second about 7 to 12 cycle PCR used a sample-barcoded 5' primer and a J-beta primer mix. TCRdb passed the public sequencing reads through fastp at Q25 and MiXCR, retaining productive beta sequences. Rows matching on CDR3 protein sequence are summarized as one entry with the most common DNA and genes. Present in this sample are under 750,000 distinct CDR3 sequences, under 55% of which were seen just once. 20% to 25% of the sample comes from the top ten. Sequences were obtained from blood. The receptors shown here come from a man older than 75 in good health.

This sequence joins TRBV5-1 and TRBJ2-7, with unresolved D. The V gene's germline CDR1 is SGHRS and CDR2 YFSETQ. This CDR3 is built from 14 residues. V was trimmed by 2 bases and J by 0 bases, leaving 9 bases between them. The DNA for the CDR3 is TGCGCCAGCAGCTTCGGTGCCGTCTCCTACGAGCAGTACTTC. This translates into CASSFGAVSYEQYF. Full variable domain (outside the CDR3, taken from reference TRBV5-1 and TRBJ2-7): KAGVTQTPRYLIKTRGQQVTLSCSPISGHRSVSWYQQTPGQGLQFLFEYFSETQRNKGNFPGRFSGRQFSNSRSEMNVSTLELGDSALYLCASSFGAVSYEQYFGPGTRLTVT.

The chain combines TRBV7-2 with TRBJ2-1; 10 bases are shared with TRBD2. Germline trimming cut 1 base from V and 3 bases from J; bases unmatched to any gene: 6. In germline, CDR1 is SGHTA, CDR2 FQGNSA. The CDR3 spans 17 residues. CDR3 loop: CASSLVGSGGFYNEQFF. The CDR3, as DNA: TGTGCCAGCAGCTTAGTTGGTAGCGGGGGGTTCTACAATGAGCAGTTCTTC.

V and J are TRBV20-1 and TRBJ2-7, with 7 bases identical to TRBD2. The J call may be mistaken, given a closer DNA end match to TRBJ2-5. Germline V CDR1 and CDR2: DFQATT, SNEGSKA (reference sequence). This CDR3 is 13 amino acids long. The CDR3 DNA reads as TGCAGTGCTCCCCCGGCTAGCGGAGAGACCCAGTACTTC. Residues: CSAPPASGETQYF.

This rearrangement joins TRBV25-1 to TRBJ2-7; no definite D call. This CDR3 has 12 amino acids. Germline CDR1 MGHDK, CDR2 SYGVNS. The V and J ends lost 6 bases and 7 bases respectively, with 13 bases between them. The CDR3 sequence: CASSADLNEQYF. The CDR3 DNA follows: TGTGCCAGCAGCGCGGACCTCAATGAGCAGTACTTC.

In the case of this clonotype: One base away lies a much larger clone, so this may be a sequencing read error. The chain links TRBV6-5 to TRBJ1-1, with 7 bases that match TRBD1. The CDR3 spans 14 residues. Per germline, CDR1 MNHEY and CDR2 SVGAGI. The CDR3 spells CASRAAGGNTEVFF. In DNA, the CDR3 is TGTGCCAGCAGGGCGGCAGGGGGGAACACTGAAGTTTTCTTT.

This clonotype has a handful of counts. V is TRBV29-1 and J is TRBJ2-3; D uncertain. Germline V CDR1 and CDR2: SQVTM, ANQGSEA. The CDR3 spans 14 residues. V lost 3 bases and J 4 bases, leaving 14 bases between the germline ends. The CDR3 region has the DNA TGCAGCGTTGACCCCGGTCTAGTGGCAGATACGCAGTATTTT. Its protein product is CSVDPGLVADTQYF.

The CDR3 DNA reads TGCAGTGCTAGAGTTCGGGGGGTCTACTCTGGGGCCAACGTCCTGACTTTC. Translation: CSARVRGVYSGANVLTF. This chain uses TRBV20-1 with TRBJ2-6, with TRBD2 matching 7 bases. V dropped 1 base and J dropped 0; count of bases not matched to a gene: 6. This CDR3 has 17 residues. From germline, CDR1 is DFQATT and CDR2 SNEGSKA (reference sequence).

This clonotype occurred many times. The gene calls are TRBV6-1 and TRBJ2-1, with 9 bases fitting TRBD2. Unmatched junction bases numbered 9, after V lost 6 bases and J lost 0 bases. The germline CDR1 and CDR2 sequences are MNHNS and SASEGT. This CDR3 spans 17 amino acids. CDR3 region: CASRPTSSGISYNEQFF. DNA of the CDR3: TGTGCCAGCAGACCCACCTCTAGCGGGATCTCCTACAATGAGCAGTTCTTC.

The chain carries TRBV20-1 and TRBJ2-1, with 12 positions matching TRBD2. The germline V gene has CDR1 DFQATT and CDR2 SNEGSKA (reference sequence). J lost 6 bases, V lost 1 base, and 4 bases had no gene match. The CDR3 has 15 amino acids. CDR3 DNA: TGCAGTGCTAGAGTAGGACTAGCGGGGACCAATGAGCAGTTCTTC. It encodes CSARVGLAGTNEQFF.